This T cell receptor beta chain came from a study of vaccination and CD4 T cells after COVID-19. This CDR3 has 15 amino acids. CDR1 and CDR2 from the germline V gene are SGHTA and FQGNSA. J lost 3 bases, V lost 1 base, and 4 bases had no gene match. The treatment is: roughly 11-day PBMC culture with coronavirus spike peptide pools or control peptides (ViraFEST assay). This clonotype was seen more than once but under ten times. Its antigen is unidentified. An Oncomine TCR Beta short-read assay was used to sequence the DNA from cultured CD4+ T cells. Via MiXCR, TCRdb re-called the PCR reads, giving one row per CDR3 protein. Here the sample spans some 21,000 distinct CDR3 sequences, over 40% being singletons.

This sequence originates from a human donor who had recovered from COVID-19. The chain uses TRBV7-2 and TRBJ2-3, with 7 bases identical to TRBD1. The specimen was CD4+ T cells from blood, cultured in vitro. CDR3 in DNA: TGTGCCAGCAGCTTAGTCCCGGACAGGACAGATACGCAGTATTTT. It yields the protein CASSLVPDRTDTQYF.